The source of this TCR beta chain is a study of cytomegalovirus exposure and HLA in healthy donors. Study-wide results and limits: Most sequenced TCRs were rare (though some public TCRs occurred in many donors). The authors confirmed in vitro that a few CMV-associated chains were specific for CMV antigens. Cytomegalovirus association was assigned to about 150 TCR beta chains. Using the classifier, cytomegalovirus status was reportedly diagnosed with high specificity and sensitivity.

TCRdb's copy holds only in-frame clones and misses some; the assay was immunoSEQ multiplex PCR. This sample has 99,000 or so clones, with 86% found just once. Germline V CDR1 and CDR2: SGHVS, FNYEAQ. J gave up 0 bases and V 2 bases, and 7 bases lay outside the gene matches. The CDR3 consists of 17 residues. In regard to this clone: Its antigen remains unidentified.

The chain uses TRBV7-6 and TRBJ2-1; TRBD1 matches at 7 bases. Source material: PBMCs. The source is a woman younger than 35 in good health and CMV-seropositive. The CDR3, as DNA: TGTGCCAGCAGCTTAATAGTAGGGGGCAGCTCCTACAATGAGCAGTTCTTC. Translated, it gives CASSLIVGGSSYNEQFF.